These 16 T cell receptor delta chains share one sample of origin, sequenced in a study of gamma-delta chains in newborns, infants, children. TCRdb repeated clone calling on the reads with CATT. The table includes about 3,000 delta-chain clones, more than 2.5% detected once. Sequenced sample: blood. The receptors here all came from a child who was a newborn, infant or young child, either healthy, febrile or measles-vaccinated (not recorded which).

By proportion, this clone is medium-sized (0.01 to 0.1%). At the DNA level, this CDR3 is encoded by other sequences in the same sample as well. The chain combines TRDV2 with TRDJ1, with D possibly being TRDD3 (5 bases). CDR3 size: 15 residues. Trimming pared 0 bases from V and 0 bases from J, leaving 10 bases between. Germline V gene sequence: CDR1 GEAIGNYY, CDR2 EKD. CDR3 protein: CACDTVGMNTDKLIF. The CDR3 bases are TGTGCCTGTGACACCGTTGGGATGAACACCGATAAACTCATCTTT.

A note on this clone: This may come from a read error, since a much larger clone is one base off. Other DNA sequences in the same sample also yield this CDR3. The chain joins TRDV2 to TRDJ1; TRDD3 matches 13 bases. The V gene end was trimmed by 3 bases and the J gene end by 3 bases; junction bases not matched to a gene: 6. Germline V gene sequence: CDR1 GEAIGNYY, CDR2 EKD. The CDR3 covers 16 residues. CDR3 in DNA: TGTGCCTGTGACCCACTGGGGGATACGACTTCCGATAAACTCATCTTT. Encoded protein: CACDPLGDTTSDKLIF.

The chain carries TRDV2 and TRDJ1, with 8 bases fitting TRDD3. Germline V lookup: CDR1 GEAIGNYY, CDR2 EKD. This CDR3 is 15 amino acids long. V lost 3 bases to trimming and J lost 7 bases; unmatched junction nucleotides: 12. The CDR3 DNA follows: TGTGCCTGTGACCAGGTCGGGGATACCCGGGGTAAACTCATCTTT. Translated: CACDQVGDTRGKLIF.

By its share, this clone is medium-sized. The chain carries TRDV2 and TRDJ3; D is unresolved. V was cut by 0 bases and J by 9 bases, with 11 bases left in between. The CDR3 consists of 15 residues. CDR1 and CDR2 (germline): GEAIGNYY, EKD. The DNA for the CDR3 is TGTGCCTGTGACACCGTGGTAACAGGCACCCGACAGATGTTTTTC. Translated: CACDTVVTGTRQMFF.

This clone has only a few counts. One base away lies a much larger clone, so this may be a sequencing read error. The chain links TRDV2 to TRDJ3, with 10 nucleotides matching TRDD3. Germline CDR1 reads GEAIGNYY; CDR2 reads EKD. The CDR3 is 20 residues long. CDR3 sequence reads: CACDTVLGDSSSWDTRQTFF. CDR3 bases: TGTGCCTGTGACACCGTACTGGGGGATTCGAGCTCCTGGGACACCCGACAGACGTTTTTC.

This clone was counted a few times. It may be a read error: a sequence one base away is much more abundant. The chain couples TRDV2 to TRDJ1; 8 bases map to TRDD3. Germline loops: CDR1 GEAIGNYY, CDR2 EKD. The CDR3 runs to 14 residues. The trim removed 2 bases at V and 6 bases at J, leaving 7 bases unmatched. The CDR3, as DNA: TGTGCCTGTGACAAACTGGGGGGTACAAATAAACTCATCTTT. Translation gives CACDKLGGTNKLIF.

This clone was seen a handful of times. With a much larger clone just one base away, this may be a read error. The chain has TRDV2 and TRDJ1, with D tentatively TRDD3 (5 bases). The germline gives CDR1 GEAIGNYY, CDR2 EKD. V lost 3 bases, J lost 0 bases, and 22 bases lay in between. The CDR3 consists of 18 residues. The CDR3 loop reads CACDAVGTSDPYTDKLIF. The CDR3 region has the DNA TGTGCCTGTGACGCCGTGGGGACCTCGGACCCGTACACCGATAAACTCATCTTT.

This clone is judged medium-sized (0.01 to 0.1%). The V call is TRDV2, the J call TRDJ3; 9 bases align to TRDD3. Trimming at V came to 3 bases and at J to 0 bases, leaving 11 bases not matched to a gene. Germline CDR1 reads GEAIGNYY; CDR2 reads EKD. The CDR3 consists of 20 residues. The CDR3: CACDPTGGPPPSWDTRQMFF. DNA for the CDR3: TGTGCCTGTGACCCTACTGGGGGACCTCCCCCCTCCTGGGACACCCGACAGATGTTTTTC.

On this clone itself: This likely reflects a read error, since a far larger clone is one base away. The rearrangement joins TRDV2 to TRDJ1, with 7 nucleotides matching TRDD3. No J gene was available from TCRdb, and it was assigned here by a germline match of the DNA. Germline CDR1 and CDR2: GEAIGNYY and EKD. This CDR3 has 15 amino acids. V was pared by 0 bases and J by 9 bases, with 12 bases of the junction left unmatched. CDR3 DNA sequence: TGTGCCTGTGACACCGTAGAATGGAGGATACGCGAACTCATCTTT. Protein: CACDTVEWRIRELIF.

The sample holds a few counts of this clone. A single base is all that separates this from a far larger clone, so a read error is likely. Other DNA sequences within the sample encode an identical CDR3. This chain links TRDV2 with TRDJ1; weak D call: TRDD3 (6 bases). The CDR3 is 18 amino acids. Trimming removed 3 bases at V and 1 base at J, with 23 bases between. CDR1 is GEAIGNYY and CDR2 is EKD in the germline V gene. This chain's CDR3 is CACDPVLGDTRVTDKLIF. The DNA of the CDR3 is TGTGCCTGTGACCCCGTACTGGGAGATACGCGTGTCACCGATAAACTCATCTTT.

This clone has only a few counts. A read error may produce the germline difference seen at one junction end. This chain links TRDV2 with TRDJ3; no clear D. This CDR3 comprises 18 residues. In germline, CDR1 is GEAIGNYY, CDR2 EKD. For the CDR3, the DNA is TGTGCCTGTGACACCGTGAGACCTAGCTCCGGGGACACCCGACAGATGTTTTTC. Translation gives CACDTVRPSSGDTRQMFF.

This clone was observed a few times. This may come from a read error, since a much larger clone is one base off. The chain links TRDV2 to TRDJ1; 11 bases align to TRDD3. Trimming at V came to 3 bases and at J to 1 base, leaving 15 bases not matched to a gene. Germline-derived CDR1 and CDR2 are GEAIGNYY and EKD. The CDR3 covers 19 residues. The CDR3 region is CACDPLVLGDMRFTDKLIF. The DNA of the CDR3 is TGTGCCTGTGACCCCCTCGTACTGGGGGATATGCGGTTCACCGATAAACTCATCTTT.

Regarding this clone: This may be a read error, as it is one base from a much larger clone. The sample has other DNA sequences that encode this CDR3 too. V gene TRDV2 combines with J gene TRDJ1; no definite D call. The germline V and J ends were trimmed by 0 bases and 9 bases, with 22 bases remaining between them. Per the germline V gene, CDR1 is GEAIGNYY and CDR2 is EKD. CDR3 length: 16 residues. CDR3 sequence (DNA): TGTGCCTGTGACACCGTGGAGGGCTCCGGGTCTACGGAACTCATCTTT. Its protein product is CACDTVEGSGSTELIF.

This clone was counted a few times. A much larger clone sits a single nucleotide away, making a read error possible. This chain connects TRDV2 to TRDJ1; no firm D call. Germline loops: CDR1 GEAIGNYY, CDR2 EKD. There are 15 residues in the CDR3. The CDR3 loop reads CASDTLSKTSDKLIF. The CDR3 DNA is TGTGCCAGTGACACTCTCTCTAAAACGTCCGATAAACTCATCTTT.

This clone was observed a handful of times. A much larger clone lies a single base off, so this may be a read error. The V gene is TRDV2, the J gene TRDJ3, with unresolved D. The length of the CDR3 is 17 residues. V was shortened by 0 bases and J by 2 bases, with 10 bases between the two germline ends. Germline CDR1 is GEAIGNYY and CDR2 is EKD. The CDR3 loop is CACDTTSSPWDTRQMFF. CDR3 nucleotide sequence: TGTGCCTGTGACACCACCTCCAGCCCCTGGGACACCCGACAGATGTTTTTC.

This clone was counted a few times. Being one base from a much bigger clone, this may be a read error. The rearrangement uses TRDV2 and TRDJ1, with TRDD3 matching 13 bases. The CDR3 totals 18 residues. Germline V gene sequence: CDR1 GEAIGNYY, CDR2 EKD. The CDR3 protein is CACYTLSVLGDTPDKLIF. The CDR3 nucleotides read TGTGCCTGTTACACTCTTTCCGTACTGGGGGATACGCCCGATAAACTCATCTTT.